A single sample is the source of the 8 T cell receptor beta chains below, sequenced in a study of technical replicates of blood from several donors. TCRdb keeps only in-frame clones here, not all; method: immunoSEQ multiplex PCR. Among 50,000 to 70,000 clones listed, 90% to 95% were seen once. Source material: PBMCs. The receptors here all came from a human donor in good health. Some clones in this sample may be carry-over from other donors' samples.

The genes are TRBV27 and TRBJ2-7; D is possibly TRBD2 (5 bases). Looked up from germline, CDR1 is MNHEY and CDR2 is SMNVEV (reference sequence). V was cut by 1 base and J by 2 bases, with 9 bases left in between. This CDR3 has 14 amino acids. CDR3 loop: CASSLFDGTYEQYF. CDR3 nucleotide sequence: TGTGCCAGCAGTTTATTCGACGGGACCTACGAGCAGTACTTC.

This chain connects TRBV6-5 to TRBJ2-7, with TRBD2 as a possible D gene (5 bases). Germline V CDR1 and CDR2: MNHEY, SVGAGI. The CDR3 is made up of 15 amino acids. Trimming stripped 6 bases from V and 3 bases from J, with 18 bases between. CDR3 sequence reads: CASRISLADYYEQYF. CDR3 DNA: TGTGCCAGCAGGATTTCCCTAGCTGACTACTACGAGCAGTACTTC.

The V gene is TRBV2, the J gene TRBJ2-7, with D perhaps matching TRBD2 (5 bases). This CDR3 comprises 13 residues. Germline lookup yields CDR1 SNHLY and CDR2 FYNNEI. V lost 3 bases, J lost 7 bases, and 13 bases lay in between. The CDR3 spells CASSDWWEREQYF. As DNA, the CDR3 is TGTGCCAGCAGTGACTGGTGGGAGAGGGAGCAGTACTTC.

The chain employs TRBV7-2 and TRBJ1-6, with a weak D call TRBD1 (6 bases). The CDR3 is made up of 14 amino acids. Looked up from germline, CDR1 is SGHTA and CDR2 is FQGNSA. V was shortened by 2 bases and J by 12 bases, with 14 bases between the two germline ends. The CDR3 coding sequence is TGTGCCAGCAGCTTAAAGTGGACAGCTCTACCCCTCCACTTT. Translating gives CASSLKWTALPLHF.

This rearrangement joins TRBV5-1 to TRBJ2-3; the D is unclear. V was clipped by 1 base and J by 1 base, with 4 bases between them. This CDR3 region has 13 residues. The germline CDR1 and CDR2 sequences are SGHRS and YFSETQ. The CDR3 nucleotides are TGCGCCAGCAGCTTGTCAGGCACAGATACGCAGTATTTT. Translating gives CASSLSGTDTQYF.

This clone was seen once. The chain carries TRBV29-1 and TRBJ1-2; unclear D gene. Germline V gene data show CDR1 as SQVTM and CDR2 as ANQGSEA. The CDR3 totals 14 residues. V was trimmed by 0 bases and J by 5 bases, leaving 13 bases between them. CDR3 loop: CSVEDRGSGYGYTF. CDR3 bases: TGCAGCGTTGAAGATCGAGGGTCGGGGTATGGCTACACCTTC.

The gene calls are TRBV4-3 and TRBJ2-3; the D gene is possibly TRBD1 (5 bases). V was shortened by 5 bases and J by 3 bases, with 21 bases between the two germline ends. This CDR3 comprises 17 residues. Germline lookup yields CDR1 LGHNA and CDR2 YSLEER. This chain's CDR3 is CASSVLPGPVGTDTQYF. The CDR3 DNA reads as TGCGCCAGCAGCGTTCTTCCAGGGCCGGTCGGGACAGATACGCAGTATTTT.

CDR3: CSVAAEKETQYF. DNA for the CDR3: TGCAGCGTTGCGGCGGAGAAAGAGACCCAGTACTTC. The V call is TRBV29-1, the J call TRBJ2-5; D call uncertain. Germline values: CDR1 SQVTM, CDR2 ANQGSEA. With 4 bases removed from V and 3 bases from J, the gap between germline ends came to 9 bases. The CDR3 extends over 12 amino acids. Together with reference TRBV29-1 and TRBJ2-5, the CDR3 gives the full variable domain: SAVISQKPSRDICQRGTSLTIQCQVDSQVTMMFWYRQQPGQSLTLIATANQGSEATYESGFVIDKFPISRPNLTFSTLTVSNMSPEDSSIYLCSVAAEKETQYFGPGTRLLVL.